This TCR beta chain was identified in a study of beta chain features in type 1 diabetes. CD45RO/CCR7/CD25/CD127/CD95/CD27 sorting isolated CD4+ naive, central memory, regulatory and stem cell-like memory cells. Each population that was sorted was more than 95% pure. A remark on this clone: Its antigen is undetermined.

This CDR3 region has 14 residues. Germline-derived CDR1 and CDR2 are SGHDT and YYEEEE. Trimming cost V 3 bases and J 4 bases; bases outside gene matches: 3. Every isolated RNA sample was fully reverse transcribed, so sequencing captured expressed TCRB transcripts. Sequencing was performed with immunoSEQ multiplex PCR; in TCRdb, only in-frame clones are kept and a portion is missing. The sample gives roughly 180,000 clones, 6.5% to 9.5% of which show up once; about 0.9% is in the top ten. Whole-study findings and limits: Among all four CD4+ subsets, Type 1 diabetes patients had TCRB CDR3s that were moderately but significantly shorter. A pattern of fewer insertions and more deletions at VDJ junctions was seen in type 1 diabetes patients.

The TCR was taken from a woman between 40 and 50 years old with type 1 diabetes. Sequencing was carried out using central memory CD4+ T cells from blood. The chain employs TRBV5-6 and TRBJ2-5; 10 bases line up with TRBD1. The CDR3 sequence is CASSYRDRGETQYF. CDR3 in DNA: TGTGCCAGCAGCTACCGGGACAGGGGAGAGACCCAGTACTTC.